This is a list of T cell receptor beta chains from one sample in a study of T cell responses to AZD1222 COVID-19 vaccine. Assay: immunoSEQ multiplex PCR; the TCRdb copy retains only in-frame clones and omits some. Among tens of thousands of clones listed, 90% were seen once. Material: peripheral blood, obtained 28 days after the second AZD1222 dose. These TCRs come from an adult who received the AZD1222 COVID-19 vaccine. Each CDR3 is given with its conserved first and last residue. D genes are given only for firm matches. Rows give clone size only sometimes, using once, few, many, or a class for an expanded clone.

TRBJ2-3 . . TRBV24-1 TGTGCCACCAGTGATGCGGGGGCGCGAGATACGCAGTATTTT CATSDAGARDTQYF
TRBJ1-1 . . TRBV11-3 TGTGCCAGCAGCTTAGGGGAACAAGGCAGGCGCACTGAAGCTTTCTTT CASSLGEQGRRTEAFF
TRBJ1-5 once . TRBV5-5 TGTGCCAGCAGCTTTTCTTCCCGACACCCCCAGCATTTT CASSFSSRHPQHF
TRBJ2-2 once . TRBV7-9 TGTGCCAGCACCTACCGGGAACACACCGGGGAGCTGTTTTTT CASTYREHTGELFF
TRBJ2-3 . . TRBV5-4 TGTGCCAGCAGCTTGACTAGGGATACGCAGTATTTT CASSLTRDTQYF
TRBJ1-3 few . TRBV5-4 TGTGCCAGCAGCCCGGCGGGGGTTCTTGGAAACACCATATATTTT CASSPAGVLGNTIYF
TRBJ1-3 . . TRBV9 TGTGCCAGCAGCGCCCTAACAGGGACTCCAGACACCATATATTTT CASSALTGTPDTIYF
TRBJ1-4 . . TRBV30 TGTGCCTGGAGTGCTCTAGGGACTGGGGGGGACGTTAATGAAAAACTGTTTTTT CAWSALGTGGDVNEKLFF
TRBJ1-3 . TRBD1 TRBV5-1 TGCGCCAGCAGCTTGGCCGGCGGGACAGGGGGCAACACCATATATTTT CASSLAGGTGGNTIYF
TRBJ2-1 . . TRBV2 TGTGCCAGCAGGAGACTAGACCCGGGGAATGAGCAGTTCTTC CASRRLDPGNEQFF
TRBJ1-2 . TRBD1 TRBV19 TGTGCCAGTATGGGGACAGGGGGCGCGTTGGGCTATGGCTACACCTTC CASMGTGGALGYGYTF
TRBJ2-4 . TRBD2 TRBV2 TGTGCCAGCAGAAGGTCTCCGGGGGGCATTCAGTACTTC CASRRSPGGIQYF
TRBJ2-2 . . TRBV14 TGTGCCAGCAGCCATGTGGGGCTGAGCACCGGGGAGCTGTTTTTT CASSHVGLSTGELFF
TRBJ2-7 . . TRBV6-6 TGTGCCAGCAGTTACACGGATATCTACGAGCAGTACTTC CASSYTDIYEQYF
TRBJ2-2 . TRBD2 TRBV9 TGTGCCAGCAGCACCGGGACTAGCGGGAGGGATTTCGGGGAGCTGTTTTTT CASSTGTSGRDFGELFF
TRBJ1-1 . . TRBV7-2 TGTGCCAGCAGCCCGGGCAGACAAAACACTGAAGCTTTCTTT CASSPGRQNTEAFF
TRBJ2-1 . TRBD1 TRBV9 TGTGCCAGCAGCGTAGCAGACAGGGGGCAGGCCTATGAGCAGTTCTTC CASSVADRGQAYEQFF
TRBJ1-1 . . TRBV6-5 TGTGCCAGCAGTCGTTACGGGAGTGGGACTGAAGCTTTCTTT CASSRYGSGTEAFF
TRBJ2-3 . TRBD2 TRBV30 TGTGCCTGGAGTGGACTAGCGGTGGCCACAGATACGCAGTATTTT CAWSGLAVATDTQYF
TRBJ2-2 . TRBD1 TRBV19 TGTGCCAGTAGTACCCGGACAGGGGGTGGCGGGGAGCTGTTTTTT CASSTRTGGGGELFF
TRBJ1-1 . TRBD1 TRBV15 TGTGCCACCACTACGGACAGGGGGAACACTGAAGCTTTCTTT CATTTDRGNTEAFF
TRBJ1-4 . . TRBV9 TGTGCCAGCAGCGTAGCTCAAGGTGAAAAACTGTTTTTT CASSVAQGEKLFF
TRBJ1-1 . . TRBV11-1 TGTGCCAGCAGCTTCACAGGGAAGGTAGAAACTGAAGCTTTCTTT CASSFTGKVETEAFF
TRBJ2-1 . . TRBV12-3/TRBV12-4 TGTGCCAGCCACAACCTTCTAGCGTCCGAGCAGTTCTTC CASHNLLASEQFF
TRBJ2-1 . TRBD2 TRBV7-8 TGTGCCAGCAGCTCGTCTAGCGGGAGTTACAATGAGCAGTTCTTC CASSSSSGSYNEQFF
TRBJ2-3 once . TRBV5-1 TGCGCCAGCAGCTCGGATGGAGATACGCAGTATTTT CASSSDGDTQYF
TRBJ2-1 once TRBD2 TRBV4-2 TGTGCCAGCAGCCAAGAACCTCCCATGCTAGCGGGGGCATTTTACAATGAGCAGTTCTTC CASSQEPPMLAGAFYNEQFF
TRBJ1-2 . TRBD1 TRBV28 TGTGCCAGCAGCCCCGTCGACAGGGGCTATGGCTACACCTTC CASSPVDRGYGYTF
TRBJ2-3 once . TRBV7-3 TGTGCCAGCAGCTTATTCTGGGGGAGCACAGATACGCAGTATTTT CASSLFWGSTDTQYF
TRBJ1-1 few TRBD1 TRBV9 TGTGCCAGCAGGTCCCCAGGGGGCAGGACTTTCTTT CASRSPGGRTFF
TRBJ1-2 few . TRBV30 TGTGCCTGGAGTATGGACGGTCTGAACTATGGCTACACCTTC CAWSMDGLNYGYTF
TRBJ2-5 . . TRBV24-1 TGTGCCACCAGTGATTCCCGAATAGGTGGTTTCGTCCAGTACTTC CATSDSRIGGFVQYF
TRBJ1-2 . TRBD1 TRBV29-1 TGCAGCGTTGAAGAACAGGGGCCGCATGGCTACACCTTC CSVEEQGPHGYTF
TRBJ1-2 . . TRBV12-3/TRBV12-4 TGTGCCAGCGGGACGAACAGAGTCTATGGCTACACCTTC CASGTNRVYGYTF
TRBJ1-5 once . TRBV6-1 TGTGCCAGCAGTGAAGGGCAGAATTCTGGGTCAGCTTATAGCAATCAGCCCCAGCATTTT CASSEGQNSGSAYSNQPQHF